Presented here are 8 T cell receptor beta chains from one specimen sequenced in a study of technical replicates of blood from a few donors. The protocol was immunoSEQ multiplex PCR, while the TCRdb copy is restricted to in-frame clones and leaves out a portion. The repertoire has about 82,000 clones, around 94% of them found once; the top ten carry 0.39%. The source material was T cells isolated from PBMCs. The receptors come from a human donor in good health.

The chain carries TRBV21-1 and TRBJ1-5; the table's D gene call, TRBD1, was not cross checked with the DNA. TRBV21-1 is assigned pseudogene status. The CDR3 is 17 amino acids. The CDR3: CASSREKGKGKGQPQHF. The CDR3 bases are TGTGCCAGCAGCAGGGAAAAGGGTAAGGGGAAGGGACAGCCCCAGCATTTT.

CDR3 coding DNA: TGTGCCAGCAGTTTAAACCTCTTAGAGCCCTGGAACACTGAAGCTTTCTTT. Its protein is CASSLNLLEPWNTEAFF. The gene calls are TRBV28 and TRBJ1-1; D is unclear. This CDR3 comprises 17 residues. V was shortened by 2 bases and J by 1 base, with 17 bases between the two germline ends. CDR1 MDHEN and CDR2 SYDVKM come from the germline V gene.

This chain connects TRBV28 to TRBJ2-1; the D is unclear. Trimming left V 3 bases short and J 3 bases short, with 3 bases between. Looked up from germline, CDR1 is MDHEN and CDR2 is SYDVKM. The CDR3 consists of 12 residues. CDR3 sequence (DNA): TGTGCCAGCAGTTTCTTCTACAATGAGCAGTTCTTC. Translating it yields CASSFFYNEQFF.

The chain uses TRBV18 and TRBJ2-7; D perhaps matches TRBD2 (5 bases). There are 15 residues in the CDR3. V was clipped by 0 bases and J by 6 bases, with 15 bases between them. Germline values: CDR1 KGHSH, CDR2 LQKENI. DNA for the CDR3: TGTGCCAGCTCACCACCGAGCGGAGCCGGGATCGAGCAGTACTTC. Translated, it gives CASSPPSGAGIEQYF. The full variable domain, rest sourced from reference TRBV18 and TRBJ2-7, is NAGVMQNPRHLVRRRGQEARLRCSPMKGHSHVYWYRQLPEEGLKFMVYLQKENIIDESGMPKERFSAEFPKEGPSILRIQQVVRGDSAAYFCASSPPSGAGIEQYFGPGTRLTVT.

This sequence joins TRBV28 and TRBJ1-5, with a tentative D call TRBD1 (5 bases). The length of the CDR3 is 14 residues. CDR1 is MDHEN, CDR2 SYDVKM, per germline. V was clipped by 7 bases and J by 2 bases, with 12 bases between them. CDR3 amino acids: CASTEGYGNQPQHF. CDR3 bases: TGTGCCAGCACGGAGGGGTATGGCAATCAGCCCCAGCATTTT.

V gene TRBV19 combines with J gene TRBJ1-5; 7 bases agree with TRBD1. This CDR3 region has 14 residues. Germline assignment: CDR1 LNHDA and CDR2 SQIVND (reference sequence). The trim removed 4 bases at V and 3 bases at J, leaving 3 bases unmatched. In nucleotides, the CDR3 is TGTGCCAGTAGTAGGGGACAGAACAATCAGCCCCAGCATTTT. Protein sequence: CASSRGQNNQPQHF.

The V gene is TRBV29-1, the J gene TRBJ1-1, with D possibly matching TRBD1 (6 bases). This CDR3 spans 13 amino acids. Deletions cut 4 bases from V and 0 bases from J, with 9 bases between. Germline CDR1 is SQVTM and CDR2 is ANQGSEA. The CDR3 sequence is CSVVQGLNTEAFF. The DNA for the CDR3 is TGCAGCGTTGTCCAGGGGTTGAACACTGAAGCTTTCTTT.

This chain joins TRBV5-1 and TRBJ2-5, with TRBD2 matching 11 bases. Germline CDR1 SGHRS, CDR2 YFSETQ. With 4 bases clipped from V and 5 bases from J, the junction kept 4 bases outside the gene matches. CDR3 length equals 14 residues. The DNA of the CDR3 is TGCGCCAGCAGCGGTCTAGCGGGAGGTGAGACCCAGTACTTC. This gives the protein CASSGLAGGETQYF.